These 27 T cell receptor beta chains were all obtained from the same sample, sequenced in a study of blood T cell repertoires in COVID-19. Here immunoSEQ multiplex PCR was the method, and the copy in TCRdb shows in-frame clones only, minus some. Here the sample spans 60,000 to 95,000 clones, around 67% being singletons. The sequencing sample was made of peripheral blood. These receptors came from a human donor with acute or convalescent COVID-19. The donor label of this sample is uncertain.

The J gene is TRBJ1-1, the V gene TRBV2; 7 nucleotides line up with TRBD1. The CDR3 has 13 residues. Germline assignment: CDR1 SNHLY and CDR2 FYNNEI. The V segment lost 8 bases and the J segment 5 bases; nucleotides outside the gene matches: 8. The CDR3 protein is CASGQVPETEAFF. As DNA, the CDR3 is TGTGCCAGCGGACAGGTACCAGAGACTGAAGCTTTCTTT.

Turning to this clone: At one of its ends the junction is not consistent with the germline gene, which may arise from a read error. The chain combines TRBV6-4 with TRBJ2-1; no clear D. Germline CDR1 reads MRHNA; CDR2 reads SNTAGT. The CDR3 is made up of 13 amino acids. In DNA, the CDR3 is TGTGCCAGCAGTGAAACTCTACAGTCGCCCCCCATCTTC. Encoded protein: CASSETLQSPPIF.

As regards this clone: The same CDR3 arises from other DNA sequences in this sample as well. This rearrangement joins TRBV7-2 to TRBJ2-2, with TRBD2 matching 10 bases. Germline V CDR1 and CDR2: SGHTA, FQGNSA. Trimming cost V 5 bases and J 0 bases; bases outside gene matches: 3. The CDR3 runs 16 residues. CDR3 loop: CASSRTSGANTGELFF. The CDR3, as DNA: TGTGCCAGCAGCCGGACTAGCGGTGCGAACACCGGGGAGCTGTTTTTT.

The V gene is TRBV6-9, the J gene TRBJ1-5, with a possible D match to TRBD1 (6 bases). Between the trimmed V and J ends, which lost 10 bases and 1 base, there was a span of 23 bases. The CDR3 has 17 residues. CDR1 is MNHGY, CDR2 SVAAGI, per germline. The CDR3 loop reads CAISTNLTGRSNQPQHF. CDR3 nucleotide sequence: TGTGCCATCTCAACCAACCTGACAGGTAGAAGCAATCAGCCCCAGCATTTT.

V usage is TRBV9 and J usage is TRBJ2-2; 12 bases map to TRBD2. CDR3 length equals 15 residues. Germline V CDR1 and CDR2: SGDLS, YYNGEE. After removal of 3 bases from V and 7 bases from J, the junction contained 4 bases not matched to a gene. CDR3 amino acids: CASSEGLAGIGELFF. The DNA for the CDR3 is TGTGCCAGCAGCGAAGGACTAGCGGGAATCGGGGAGCTGTTTTTT.

The chain uses TRBV28 and TRBJ2-7, with a weak D call TRBD2 (6 bases). The germline gives CDR1 MDHEN, CDR2 SYDVKM. The CDR3 spans 13 residues. Trimming cost V 3 bases and J 3 bases, with 9 bases left between them. The CDR3 DNA reads TGTGCCAGCAGTTTGACTAGGCACTACGAGCAGTACTTC. Translating it yields CASSLTRHYEQYF.

V usage is TRBV6-4 and J usage is TRBJ1-6; D not certain. V was pared by 5 bases and J by 7 bases, with 15 bases between. The CDR3 is 15 residues long. Germline V gene lookup returns CDR1 MRHNA and CDR2 SNTAGT. The CDR3 DNA reads as TGTGCCAGCAGTACCGACGGACGAGGGAATTCACCCCTCCACTTT. It codes for CASSTDGRGNSPLHF.

In DNA, the CDR3 is TGTGCCAGCAGCTTAGAATCCTTCTCTGGAAACACCATATATTTT. Amino acid sequence: CASSLESFSGNTIYF. The chain carries TRBV7-9 and TRBJ1-3; D is unresolved. The ends were cut back, 1 base at V and 0 bases at J, with 7 bases in the middle. Germline V gene lookup returns CDR1 SEHNR and CDR2 FQNEAQ (reference sequence). This CDR3 has 15 residues.

This sequence joins TRBV5-1 and TRBJ2-1, with 8 bases lining up with TRBD1. Germline V gene lookup returns CDR1 SGHRS and CDR2 YFSETQ. The CDR3 is made up of 16 amino acids. V gave up 4 bases and J gave up 9 bases; unmatched junction bases: 15. The CDR3 loop is CASSTHYGRDRSEQFF. CDR3 sequence (DNA): TGCGCCAGCAGCACCCACTACGGCCGGGACAGGAGTGAGCAGTTCTTC.

In this sample, this clone turned up once. CDR3 DNA sequence: TGTGCCAGCAGTTTCCCCTCCCTAGGAGGGAACATTCAGTACTTC. Its translation: CASSFPSLGGNIQYF. The chain employs TRBV28 and TRBJ2-4; D is perhaps TRBD2 (6 bases). V was shortened by 3 bases and J by 7 bases, with 16 bases between the two germline ends. CDR3 length: 15 amino acids. CDR1 and CDR2 (germline): MDHEN, SYDVKM.

The J gene is TRBJ1-2, the V gene TRBV28, with D possibly matching TRBD1 (5 bases). CDR1 is MDHEN and CDR2 is SYDVKM in the germline V gene. Trimming took 10 bases from V and 8 from J, leaving 17 bases between them. The length of the CDR3 is 12 residues. The CDR3 loop reads CATRGGASGYTF. CDR3 sequence (DNA): TGTGCCACCCGCGGCGGGGCGTCCGGCTACACCTTC.

The chain couples TRBV19 to TRBJ2-7; 11 positions match TRBD2. The germline V gene encodes CDR1 LNHDA and CDR2 SQIVND (reference sequence). This CDR3 has 17 residues. V shed 3 bases, J shed 2 bases, and the junction held 9 bases outside the gene matches. The CDR3 nucleotides are TGTGCCAGTAGTATCACTAGCGGGAGTAACATCCCCTACGAGCAGTACTTC. It is translated as CASSITSGSNIPYEQYF.

This chain connects TRBV5-1 to TRBJ2-3; perhaps TRBD1 as D (6 bases). CDR1 and CDR2 from the germline V gene are SGHRS and YFSETQ. Trimming removed 3 bases at V and 2 bases at J, with 10 bases between. The CDR3 has 14 amino acids. The CDR3 DNA reads TGCGCCAGCAGCTCGGACAGTGCCACAGATACGCAGTATTTT. Translation: CASSSDSATDTQYF. The full variable domain, rest sourced from reference TRBV5-1 and TRBJ2-3, is KAGVTQTPRYLIKTRGQQVTLSCSPISGHRSVSWYQQTPGQGLQFLFEYFSETQRNKGNFPGRFSGRQFSNSRSEMNVSTLELGDSALYLCASSSDSATDTQYFGPGTRLTVL.

Here the CDR3 DNA reads TGCGCCAGCGGAGGGGGCGCCTGGGATTCACCCCTCCACTTT. Its translation: CASGGGAWDSPLHF. This rearrangement joins TRBV5-1 to TRBJ1-6; 7 bases line up with TRBD1. This CDR3 spans 14 amino acids. Germline loops: CDR1 SGHRS, CDR2 YFSETQ. J was trimmed by 8 bases and V by 7 bases; bases with no gene match: 9.

The chain couples TRBV28 to TRBJ1-3, with a weak D call TRBD1 (6 bases). Trimming pared 8 bases from V and 0 bases from J, leaving 11 bases between. The CDR3 runs to 14 residues. Germline V gives CDR1 MDHEN, CDR2 SYDVKM. CDR3 coding DNA: TGTGCCAGCCGTACAGGGAGCTCTGGAAACACCATATATTTT. Translating it yields CASRTGSSGNTIYF.

The J gene is TRBJ2-2, the V gene TRBV5-1; TRBD2 matches at 8 bases. V shed 6 bases and J 7 bases; nucleotides not matched to a gene: 8. CDR1 is SGHRS, CDR2 YFSETQ, per germline. CDR3 length equals 14 residues. CDR3 amino acids: CASTGGGLVGELFF. As DNA, the CDR3 is TGCGCCAGCACCGGCGGGGGGCTGGTCGGGGAGCTGTTTTTT.

The DNA for the CDR3 is TGTGCCAGCAGCCAGTATCACGGGACTGACTACGAGCAGTACTTC. This sequence encodes CASSQYHGTDYEQYF. The chain carries TRBV3-1 (or the pseudogene TRBV3-2) and TRBJ2-7; possible D gene TRBD2, 6 bases. This CDR3 is 15 amino acids long. V was trimmed by 3 bases and J by 3 bases, leaving 15 bases between them. Germline CDR1 reads LGHDT; CDR2 reads YNNKEL (reference sequence).

The J gene is TRBJ1-5, the V gene TRBV10-1, with TRBD1 identical over 8 bases. Germline loops: CDR1 WNHNN, CDR2 SYGVQD (reference sequence). The V and J ends lost 0 bases and 0 bases, in that order; junction bases with no gene match: 7. This CDR3 has 18 amino acids. The CDR3 region has the DNA TGCGCCAGCAGTGAGTCCCAAGACAGGGGAGATAGCAATCAGCCCCAGCATTTT. This encodes CASSESQDRGDSNQPQHF.

This chain joins TRBV3-1 (or the pseudogene TRBV3-2) and TRBJ1-1, with TRBD1 as a possible D gene (5 bases). This CDR3 spans 11 amino acids. In germline, CDR1 is LGHDT, CDR2 YNNKEL (reference sequence). The V and J ends lost 8 bases and 4 bases respectively, with 8 bases between them. The CDR3 here is CASGGGTEAFF. Written as DNA, the CDR3 is TGTGCCAGCGGGGGGGGCACTGAAGCTTTCTTT.

This clone appeared a few times. The V call is TRBV5-1, the J call TRBJ1-1; possibly TRBD1 for D (6 bases). The germline V gene encodes CDR1 SGHRS and CDR2 YFSETQ. Trimming shortened V by 5 bases and J by 4 bases, and 12 bases separated the two germline ends. The CDR3 totals 13 residues. The CDR3, as DNA: TGCGCCAGCAGGGCTGCAGGGGCCACTGAAGCTTTCTTT. Amino acid sequence: CASRAAGATEAFF.

The J gene is TRBJ2-5, the V gene TRBV29-1; maybe TRBD2 (6 bases). CDR1 and CDR2 (germline): SQVTM, ANQGSEA. The ends were cut back, 7 bases at V and 0 bases at J, with 12 bases in the middle. The CDR3 contains 13 residues. CDR3 in amino acids: CSGAGGNQETQYF. The CDR3 DNA reads as TGCAGCGGGGCGGGCGGGAACCAAGAGACCCAGTACTTC.

V is TRBV6-2 or TRBV6-3 and J is TRBJ2-1; the match to TRBD1 covers 8 bases. After removal of 0 bases from V and 8 bases from J, the junction contained 9 bases not matched to a gene. The CDR3 runs to 16 residues. Per the germline V gene, CDR1 is MNHEY and CDR2 is SVGEGT. This CDR3 reads CASSYSIGQGADEQFF. CDR3 nucleotide sequence: TGTGCCAGCAGTTACTCGATAGGGCAGGGGGCGGATGAGCAGTTCTTC.

CDR3 loop: CASSLSGSRNNEQFF. CDR3 coding DNA: TGTGCCAGCAGCCTAAGCGGGAGCCGGAACAATGAGCAGTTCTTC. The genes are TRBV11-3 and TRBJ2-1; TRBD2 agrees at 8 bases. With 5 bases clipped from V and 5 bases from J, the junction kept 8 bases outside the gene matches. The CDR3 sequence is 15 residues long. Per the germline V gene, CDR1 is SGHNT and CDR2 is YENEEA.

The rearrangement joins TRBV3-1 (or the pseudogene TRBV3-2) to TRBJ1-1; D uncertain. CDR1 LGHDT and CDR2 YNNKEL come from the germline V gene (reference sequence). This CDR3 has 14 amino acids. Trimming cost V 5 bases and J 5 bases, with 15 bases left between them. The CDR3 region is CASSLYGSGTEAFF. In nucleotides, the CDR3 is TGTGCCAGCAGCTTATACGGGAGTGGGACTGAAGCTTTCTTT.

This chain joins TRBV28 and TRBJ2-1; 10 bases agree with TRBD2. CDR1 and CDR2 (germline): MDHEN, SYDVKM. This CDR3 is built from 14 residues. Losses at the gene ends were 8 bases for V and 4 bases for J; bases not matched to a gene: 5. The CDR3 region is CASYSGGPYNEQFF. The CDR3 nucleotides read TGTGCCAGCTATAGCGGGGGGCCTTACAATGAGCAGTTCTTC.

This clone was found a few times. V is TRBV19 and J is TRBJ1-1; TRBD1 aligns across 7 bases. Per the germline V gene, CDR1 is LNHDA and CDR2 is SQIVND (reference sequence). The CDR3 totals 15 residues. The trim removed 2 bases at V and 4 bases at J, leaving 7 bases unmatched. CDR3 DNA sequence: TGTGCCAGTAGTATAAGAACGAACAGGGGCACTGAAGCTTTCTTT. Encoded protein: CASSIRTNRGTEAFF.

The gene calls are TRBV3-1 (or the pseudogene TRBV3-2) and TRBJ2-5, with 9 nucleotides matching TRBD2. The CDR3 has 15 residues. Losses at the gene ends were 7 bases for V and 0 bases for J; bases not matched to a gene: 6. In germline, CDR1 is LGHDT, CDR2 YNNKEL (reference sequence). The CDR3 is CASNPGTSHQETQYF. CDR3 DNA: TGTGCCAGCAATCCAGGGACTAGCCACCAAGAGACCCAGTACTTC.